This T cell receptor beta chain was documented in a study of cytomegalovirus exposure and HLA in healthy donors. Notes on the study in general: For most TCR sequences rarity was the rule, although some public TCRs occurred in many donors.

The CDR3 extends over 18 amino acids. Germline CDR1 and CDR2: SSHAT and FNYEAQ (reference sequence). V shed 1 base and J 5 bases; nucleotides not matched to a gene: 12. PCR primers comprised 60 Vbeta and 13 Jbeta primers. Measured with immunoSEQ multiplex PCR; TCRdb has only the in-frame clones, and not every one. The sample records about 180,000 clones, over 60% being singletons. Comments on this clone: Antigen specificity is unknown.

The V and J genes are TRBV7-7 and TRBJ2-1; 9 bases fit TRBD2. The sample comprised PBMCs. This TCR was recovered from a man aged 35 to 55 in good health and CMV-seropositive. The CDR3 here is CASSLEFSASGDHNEQFF. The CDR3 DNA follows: TGTGCCAGCAGCTTAGAATTTTCGGCTAGCGGGGATCACAATGAGCAGTTCTTC.